The TCR beta chain under discussion was sequenced for a study of cytomegalovirus exposure and HLA in healthy donors. Findings and limits, study-wide: Serostatus for CMV was the only available immune exposure information.

Vbeta (60) and Jbeta (13) primers were used in the PCR. Measured with immunoSEQ multiplex PCR; TCRdb has only the in-frame clones, and not every one. Of approximately 90,000 clones listed, roughly 75% were seen once; the top ten hold under 2.5%. Concerning this clone: Antigen unknown.

The CDR3 is 14 residues long. V shed 2 bases, J shed 12 bases, and the junction held 9 bases outside the gene matches. CDR1 is SGHDT, CDR2 YYEEEE, per germline. The sequence derives from a middle-aged man in good health and CMV-seronegative. The rearrangement joins TRBV5-6 to TRBJ2-1; 9 positions match TRBD1. The sample consisted of PBMCs. CDR3 region: CASSFRDRAKGQFF. CDR3 nucleotide sequence: TGTGCCAGCAGCTTTCGGGACAGGGCTAAGGGGCAGTTCTTC.